This T cell receptor beta chain was retrieved from a study of blood T cell repertoires in COVID-19. Across the study: Acute and convalescent COVID-19 samples came from the United States, Italy and Spain.

Germline assignment: CDR1 GTSNPN and CDR2 SVGIG (reference sequence). With V trimmed by 8 bases and J by 7 bases, 8 bases remained unmatched. The CDR3 length is 12 residues. Sequencing was performed with immunoSEQ multiplex PCR; in TCRdb, only in-frame clones are kept and a portion is missing. The sample has around 200,000 clones; about four fifths are singletons. Sequencing was done on a sample of peripheral blood. The receptor was derived from a woman aged 40 to 50 with active or convalescent COVID-19. V and J are TRBV30 and TRBJ2-5; 9 positions agree with TRBD1. CDR3 nucleotide sequence: TGTGCCGGCGGGACAGGGTTGGGGACCCAGTACTTC. The encoded protein is CAGGTGLGTQYF.